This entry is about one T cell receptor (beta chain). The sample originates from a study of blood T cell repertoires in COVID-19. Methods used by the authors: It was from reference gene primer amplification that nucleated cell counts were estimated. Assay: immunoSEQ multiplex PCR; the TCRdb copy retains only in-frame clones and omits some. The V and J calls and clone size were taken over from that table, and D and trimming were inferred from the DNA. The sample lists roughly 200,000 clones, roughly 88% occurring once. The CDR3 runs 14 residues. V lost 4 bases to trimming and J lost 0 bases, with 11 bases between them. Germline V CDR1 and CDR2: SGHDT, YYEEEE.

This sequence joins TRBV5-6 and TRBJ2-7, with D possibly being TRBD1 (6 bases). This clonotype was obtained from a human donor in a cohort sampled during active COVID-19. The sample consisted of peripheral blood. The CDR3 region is CASSPSDSSYEQYF. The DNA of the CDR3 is TGTGCCAGCAGCCCTTCGGACAGCTCCTACGAGCAGTACTTC.